One sample yielded the 3 T cell receptor beta chains listed below, sequenced in a study of cytomegalovirus exposure and HLA in healthy donors. PCR amplification relied on 60 Vbeta primers (plus 13 Jbeta primers). Produced via immunoSEQ multiplex PCR; TCRdb's table is partial and in-frame only. The data show some 77,000 clones, less than 80% seen once. The sequenced sample was PBMCs. These receptor sequences come from a man younger than 40 in good health and CMV-seronegative.

This clone was detected once. The rearrangement joins TRBV19 to TRBJ1-2; D is uncertain. Trimming took 7 bases from V and 0 from J, leaving 9 bases between them. The V gene's germline CDR1 is LNHDA and CDR2 SQIVND (reference sequence). The CDR3 is 13 amino acids. The CDR3 sequence: CASTPGANYGYTF. In DNA, the CDR3 is TGTGCCAGTACCCCTGGAGCTAACTATGGCTACACCTTC.

This sequence joins TRBV6-5 and TRBJ2-1, with TRBD2 as a possible D gene (6 bases). The CDR3 contains 14 residues. CDR1 is MNHEY, CDR2 SVGAGI, per germline. The germline V and J ends were trimmed by 2 bases and 6 bases, with 11 bases remaining between them. For the CDR3, the DNA is TGTGCCAGCAGTTACGGTGGCGGGATCAATGAGCAGTTCTTC. Amino acid sequence: CASSYGGGINEQFF.

V gene TRBV7-8 combines with J gene TRBJ2-7, with D perhaps matching TRBD1 (5 bases). With 4 bases removed from V and 6 bases from J, the gap between germline ends came to 16 bases. CDR3 size: 14 residues. The germline V gene has CDR1 SGHVS and CDR2 FQNEAQ. CDR3 coding DNA: TGTGCCAGCAGCTCCGTTCCAGGGTTTAGCGAGCAGTACTTC. It yields the protein CASSSVPGFSEQYF.